This TCR beta chain was sequenced in a study of T cell responses to AZD1222 COVID-19 vaccine (dated by TCRdb to about 2021). In the study overall: AZD1222 recipients given second doses at about 4 weeks or at about 12 weeks were pooled, since spike-specific TCR depth and breadth were not found to differ between the two schedules. Trial participants were enrolled into age subgroups of 18-55, 56-69 and 70-plus years, which contained about 150, 28 and 57 TCR-sequenced participants, respectively. TCR sequencing was performed for about 240 trial participants, of whom about 200 were given two doses of AZD1222 and around 26 were given two doses of MenACWY control vaccine. Beyond this particular receptor, the publication reports: Most participants were white British and females outnumbered males, and the authors suggested that clonal diversity may have been underestimated. In the small 56-69-year group, the increase in depth fell short of significance, most likely because of low power. The vaccine-associated CD4 TCRs covered the entire spike protein, and the dominant responses fell in regions 160-218 and 743-854. Because no day 14 peak-response samples were available, the repertoires could be characterized only after the peak T cell response. Only a handful of AZD1222 recipients were SARS-CoV-2 seropositive at baseline, limiting conclusions about previously exposed vaccinees. Reportedly, almost half of the unique spike-specific TCRs recognized epitopes lying outside the regions that are mutated in the B.1.351 and B.1.1.7 variants. After two AZD1222 doses, spike-specific TCR breadth and depth were significantly higher than at day 0 and than in MenACWY recipients.

In light of the paper, this sample's time point label describes: baseline before first vaccination. The vaccinee samples were drawn from two UK trials, COV001 and COV002, one of which was a single-blind randomized controlled phase 2/3 trial testing AZD1222 (ChAdOx1 nCoV-19) in healthy adults. Trial participant PBMC samples were collected at day 0 and day 28 after the second dose for TCRbeta chain sequencing. In the case of this clone: This clone's antigen is unknown. Per-base quality was not reported, and no clone a single base away is much larger than it.

CDR1 is given as MGHRA and CDR2 as YSYEKL, both from the germline V gene. The CDR3 sequence holds 16 residues, the cysteine and phenylalanine included. Left in the record is the CDR3 DNA by itself, 48 bases read in frame from the first base. V is pared back by 3 bases and J by 2 bases, with 14 bases lying between the germline termini. The CDR3 regions of human TCRbeta chains were analyzed by immunosequencing. On the study's bioinformatics: Repertoire TCRs were checked for matches against a reference library of SARS-CoV-2-specific TCRs that had been generated using the MIRA antigen-specificity platform. Breadth meant the fraction of unique TCRs that were SARS-CoV-2-associated, whereas depth meant the fraction of total T cells that were SARS-CoV-2-associated. Using the MIRA data, each spike-specific TCR was mapped to the spike region that the TCR reacts to and placed in a CD4 or CD8 class. Log10-transformed breadth and depth values were compared by one-way ANOVA with Sidak's multiple comparisons tests. TCRdb holds this immuneACCESS table with in-frame rearrangements only. Some clones are missing; in checked studies, unresolved V genes explain under half, and the rest has no known cause. The V and J calls and clone size were taken over from that table, and D and trimming were inferred from the DNA. Here the sample has roughly 110,000 clones; around 90% occur a single time. The ten largest make up around 4.4% of the sample.

The material was peripheral blood, obtained on day 0 of AZD1222 vaccination. Here the chain combines TRBV4-1 and TRBJ2-1, with TRBD1 as a weak D call on 6 bases. The origin of this receptor is an adult in good health. At the DNA level, the sequence is TGCGCCAGCAGCCAGGGTCCGGGACAAACCTACAATGAGCAGTTCTTC. Its product reads: CASSQGPGQTYNEQFF.